This T cell receptor (beta chain) comes out of a study of OX40 agonist ivuxolimab in advanced cancers. V was trimmed by 5 bases and J by 0 bases, leaving 16 bases between them. The CDR3 has 16 residues. The germline V gene has CDR1 MDHEN and CDR2 SYDVKM. It was autoimmune disease history or systemic immunosuppression that excluded patients. Libraries were prepared by immunoSEQ multiplex PCR; TCRdb keeps only in-frame clonotypes and omits some of them. The sample shows 30,000 to 40,000 clones, 88% of them seen only once. This rearrangement joins TRBV28 to TRBJ1-2; no reliable D call. This TCR derives from an adult with an advanced solid tumor such as melanoma, head and neck, liver or kidney cancer. The source material was CD4+ or CD8+ T cells sorted from blood, sampled in a trial of the OX40 agonist ivuxolimab. The CDR3 coding sequence is TGTGCCAGCAGTGTCTTACCAGGCACAGCTAACTATGGCTACACCTTC. It specifies CASSVLPGTANYGYTF.